What follows is one TCR beta chain and its context. The data are from a study of blood T cell repertoires in COVID-19. Turning to the study itself: Whether acute or convalescent, the COVID-19 samples came from the United States, Italy and Spain. Sources were T cells, B-cell-depleted T cells, or PBMCs; the material itself was cDNA or gDNA.

Enrolled through a virtual design, the participants were between 18 and 89 years of age and came from about two dozen US areas. Trimming took 4 bases from V and 7 from J; bases not matched to a gene: 12. Germline V gene sequence: CDR1 LNHNV, CDR2 YYDKDF (reference sequence). The CDR3 consists of 16 residues. Original analysis: Reference gene primer amplification gave nucleated cell count estimates. This table comes from immunoSEQ multiplex PCR, and its TCRdb copy is limited to in-frame clones, with some not included. From that table come the V and J calls and clone size; the DNA was used to work out D and trimming. The sample has 250,000 or so clones, 80% to 90% seen once.

The source material was PBMCs or T cells enriched from blood (not recorded which). The receptor was derived from a woman in her thirties or forties who had been exposed to COVID-19. The J gene is TRBJ1-2, the V gene TRBV15, with 10 bases matching TRBD1. This chain's CDR3 is CATSTSQGTGAGGYTF. CDR3 sequence (DNA): TGTGCCACCAGCACCTCTCAGGGGACAGGGGCCGGTGGCTACACCTTC. The full variable domain, rest sourced from reference TRBV15 and TRBJ1-2, is DAMVIQNPRYQVTQFGKPVTLSCSQTLNHNVMYWYQQKSSQAPKLLFHYYDKDFNNEADTPDNFQSRRPNTSFCFLDIRSPGLGDTAMYLCATSTSQGTGAGGYTFGSGTRLTVV.